This record concerns one T cell receptor (beta chain) sequence. Time point given: baseline, week 1 (first vaccination visit). Treatment noted: pre-vaccination baseline after standard-of-care therapy. Those who donated had recent WHO grade 3 or 4 IDH1-mutant, ATRX-lost astrocytomas. These data come from a study of a mutant IDH1 vaccine in newly diagnosed glioma. This CDR3 contains 14 residues. Germline V gene lookup returns CDR1 GTSNPN and CDR2 SVGIG (reference sequence). The junction had 5 bases not matched to a gene; V was cut back by 3 bases and J by 4 bases. The repertoire was sequenced with immunoSEQ multiplex PCR; TCRdb's copy has only in-frame clones and lacks some. The table includes about 16,000 clones, 80% detected once.

The J gene is TRBJ2-3, the V gene TRBV30; 9 nucleotides match TRBD1. The source is a man aged 35 to 55 with glioma. Sequencing used PBMCs, obtained from a glioma patient treated with radiotherapy, temozolomide or both. CDR3 sequence: CAWSRTGGSDTQYF. The CDR3 region has the DNA TGTGCCTGGAGCCGTACAGGGGGCTCAGATACGCAGTATTTT.